What follows describes a single T cell receptor (beta chain). Reverse transcription used about 0.5 to 1 ug RNA and random hexamers. The method of amplification for TCR beta CDR3 was immunoSEQ multiplex PCR, covering 54 Vbeta and 13 Jbeta. TCRdb recomputed calls from the immunoSEQ multiplex PCR reads with MiXCR, one row per CDR3 protein. This table holds 150,000 to 200,000 distinct CDR3 sequences, over 90% found once. This record comes from a study of CD8 T cells in Susac syndrome. This CDR3 spans 14 amino acids. Germline values: CDR1 MNHEY, CDR2 SVGAGI. Trimming cost V 5 bases and J 0 bases; bases outside gene matches: 2.

The chain is built from TRBV6-5 and TRBJ2-3; the match to TRBD1 covers 7 bases. This sequence originates from a human donor with Susac syndrome. Sequences were obtained from CD8+ T cells from PBMCs. DNA of the CDR3: TGTGCCAGCAGTGACAGGGAAAGCACAGATACGCAGTATTTT. Translating gives CASSDRESTDTQYF.